This T cell receptor beta chain was documented in a study of technical replicates of blood from a handful of donors. The CDR3 contains 11 residues. Germline loops: CDR1 DFQATT, CDR2 SNEGSKA (reference sequence). V was cut by 1 base and J by 4 bases, with 2 bases left in between. Here immunoSEQ multiplex PCR was the method, and the copy in TCRdb shows in-frame clones only, minus some. The sample consists of 65,000 to 95,000 clones, around 97% of them appearing once. The chain links TRBV20-1 to TRBJ2-1; D is undetermined. Sequenced material: T cells isolated from PBMCs. This clonotype was obtained from a human donor in good health. This CDR3 is CSARVYNEQFF. Here the CDR3 DNA reads TGCAGTGCTAGAGTATACAATGAGCAGTTCTTC.